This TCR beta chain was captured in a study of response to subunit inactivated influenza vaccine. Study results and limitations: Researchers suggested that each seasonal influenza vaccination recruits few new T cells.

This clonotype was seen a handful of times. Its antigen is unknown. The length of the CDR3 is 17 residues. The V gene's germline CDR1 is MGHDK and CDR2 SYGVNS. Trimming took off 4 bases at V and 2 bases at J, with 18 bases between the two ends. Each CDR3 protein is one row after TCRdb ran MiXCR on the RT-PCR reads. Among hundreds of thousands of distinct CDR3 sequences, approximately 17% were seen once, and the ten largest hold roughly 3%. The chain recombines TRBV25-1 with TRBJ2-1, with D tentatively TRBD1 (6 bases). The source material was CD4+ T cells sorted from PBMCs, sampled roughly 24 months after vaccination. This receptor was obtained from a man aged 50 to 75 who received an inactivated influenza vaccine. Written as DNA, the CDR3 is TGTGCCAGCAGTGCTGTACAGGGTCGAGCGGCCTACAATGAGCAGTTCTTC. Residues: CASSAVQGRAAYNEQFF.